This TCR beta chain was observed in a study of OX40 agonist ivuxolimab in advanced cancers. This clone appeared a single time. The CDR3 is 16 residues long. Germline loops: CDR1 MDHEN, CDR2 SYDVKM. The trim removed 4 bases at V and 3 bases at J, leaving 9 bases unmatched. Assay: immunoSEQ multiplex PCR; the TCRdb copy retains only in-frame clones and omits some. The data show about 52,000 clones, 94% seen once. Specimen: CD4+ or CD8+ T cells sorted from blood, collected in a trial of the OX40 agonist ivuxolimab. The clonotype originates from an adult with an advanced solid tumor such as melanoma, head and neck, liver or kidney cancer. This chain links TRBV28 with TRBJ1-5, with 7 bases identical to TRBD1. CDR3 bases: TGTGCCAGCAGTTCATCCTCGGACAGGCACAATCAGCCCCAGCATTTT. It yields the protein CASSSSSDRHNQPQHF.